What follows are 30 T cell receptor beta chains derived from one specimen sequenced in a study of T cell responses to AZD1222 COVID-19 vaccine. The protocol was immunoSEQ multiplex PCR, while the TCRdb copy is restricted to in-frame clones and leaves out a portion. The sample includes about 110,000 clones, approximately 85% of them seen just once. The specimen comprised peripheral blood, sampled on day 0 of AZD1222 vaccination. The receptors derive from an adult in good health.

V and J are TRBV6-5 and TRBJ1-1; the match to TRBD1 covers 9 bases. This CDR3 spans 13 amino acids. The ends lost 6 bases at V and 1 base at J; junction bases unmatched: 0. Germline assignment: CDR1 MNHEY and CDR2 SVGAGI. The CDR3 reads CASRDRGNTEAFF. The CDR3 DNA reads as TGTGCCAGCAGGGACAGGGGGAACACTGAAGCTTTCTTT.

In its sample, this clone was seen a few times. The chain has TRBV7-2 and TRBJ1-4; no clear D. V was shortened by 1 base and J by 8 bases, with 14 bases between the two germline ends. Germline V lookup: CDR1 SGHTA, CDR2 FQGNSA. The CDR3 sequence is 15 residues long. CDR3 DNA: TGTGCCAGCAGCTTAGGGCCGGGTTCAGGAGAAAAACTGTTTTTT. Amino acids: CASSLGPGSGEKLFF.

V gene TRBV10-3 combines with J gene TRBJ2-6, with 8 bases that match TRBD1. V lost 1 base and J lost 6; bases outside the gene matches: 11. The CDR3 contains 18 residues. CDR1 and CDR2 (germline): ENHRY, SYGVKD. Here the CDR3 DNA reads TGTGCCATCAGTGAGTTAGGACAGGGAACATCTAAGGCCAACGTCCTGACTTTC. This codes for CAISELGQGTSKANVLTF.

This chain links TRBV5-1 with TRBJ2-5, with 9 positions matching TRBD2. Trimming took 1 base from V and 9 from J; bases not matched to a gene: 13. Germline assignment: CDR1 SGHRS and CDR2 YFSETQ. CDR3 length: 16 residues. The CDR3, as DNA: TGCGCCAGCAGCTTGAGGCCTAGCGGGACTACCGGGGCCCAGTACTTC. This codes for CASSLRPSGTTGAQYF. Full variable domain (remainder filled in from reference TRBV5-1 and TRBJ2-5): KAGVTQTPRYLIKTRGQQVTLSCSPISGHRSVSWYQQTPGQGLQFLFEYFSETQRNKGNFPGRFSGRQFSNSRSEMNVSTLELGDSALYLCASSLRPSGTTGAQYFGPGTRLLVL.

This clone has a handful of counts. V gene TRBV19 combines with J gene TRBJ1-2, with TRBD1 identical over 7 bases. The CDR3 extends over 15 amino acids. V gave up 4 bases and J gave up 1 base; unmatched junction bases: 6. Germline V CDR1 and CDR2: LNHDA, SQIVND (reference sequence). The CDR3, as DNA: TGTGCCAGTAGTACGACAGGGAGGGGTAACTATGGCTACACCTTC. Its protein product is CASSTTGRGNYGYTF.

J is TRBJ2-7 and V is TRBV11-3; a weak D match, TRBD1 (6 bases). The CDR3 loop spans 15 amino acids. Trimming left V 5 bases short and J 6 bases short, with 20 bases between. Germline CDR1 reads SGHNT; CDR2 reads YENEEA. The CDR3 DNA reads TGTGCCAGCAGCCCTGCCCTAACAGGGAAGAGCGAGCAGTACTTC. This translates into CASSPALTGKSEQYF.

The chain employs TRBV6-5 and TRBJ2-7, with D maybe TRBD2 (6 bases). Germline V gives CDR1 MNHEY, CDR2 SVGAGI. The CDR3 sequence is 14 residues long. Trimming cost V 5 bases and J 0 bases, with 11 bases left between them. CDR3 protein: CASSRDFYSYEQYF. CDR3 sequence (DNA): TGTGCCAGCAGTAGGGACTTTTACTCCTACGAGCAGTACTTC.

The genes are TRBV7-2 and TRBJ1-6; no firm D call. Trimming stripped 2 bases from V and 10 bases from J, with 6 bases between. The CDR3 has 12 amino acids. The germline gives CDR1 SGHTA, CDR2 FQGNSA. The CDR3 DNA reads TGTGCCAGCAGCTTACAGCCGTCACCCCTCCACTTT. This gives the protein CASSLQPSPLHF.

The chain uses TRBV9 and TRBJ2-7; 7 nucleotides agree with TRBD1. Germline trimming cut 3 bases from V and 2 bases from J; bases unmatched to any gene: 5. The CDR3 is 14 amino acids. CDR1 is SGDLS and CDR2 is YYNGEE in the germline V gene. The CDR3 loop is CASSGGQAPYEQYF. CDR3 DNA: TGTGCCAGCAGCGGTGGACAGGCTCCCTACGAGCAGTACTTC. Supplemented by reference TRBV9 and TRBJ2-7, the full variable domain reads DSGVTQTPKHLITATGQRVTLRCSPRSGDLSVYWYQQSLDQGLQFLIQYYNGEERAKGNILERFSAQQFPDLHSELNLSSLELGDSALYFCASSGGQAPYEQYFGPGTRLTVT.

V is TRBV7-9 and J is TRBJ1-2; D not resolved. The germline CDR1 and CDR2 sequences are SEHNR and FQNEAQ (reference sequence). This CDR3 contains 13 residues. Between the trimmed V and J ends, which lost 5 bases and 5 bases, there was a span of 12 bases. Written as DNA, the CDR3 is TGTGCCAGCAGCCCAAGGGCACCATATGGCTACACCTTC. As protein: CASSPRAPYGYTF. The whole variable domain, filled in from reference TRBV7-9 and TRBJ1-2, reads DTGVSQNPRHKITKRGQNVTFRCDPISEHNRLYWYRQTLGQGPEFLTYFQNEAQLEKSRLLSDRFSAERPKGSFSTLEIQRTEQGDSAMYLCASSPRAPYGYTFGSGTRLTVV.

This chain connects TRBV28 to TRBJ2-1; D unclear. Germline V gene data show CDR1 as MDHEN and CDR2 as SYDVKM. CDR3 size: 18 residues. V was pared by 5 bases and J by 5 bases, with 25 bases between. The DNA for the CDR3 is TGTGCCAGCAGTGTATTATCCGACACGAGTTGGGCACACAATGAGCAGTTCTTC. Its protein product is CASSVLSDTSWAHNEQFF.

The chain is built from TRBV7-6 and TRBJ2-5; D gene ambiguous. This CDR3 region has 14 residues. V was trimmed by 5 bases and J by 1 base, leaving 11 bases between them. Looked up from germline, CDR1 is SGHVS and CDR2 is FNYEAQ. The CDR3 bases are TGTGCCAGCAGCCCAACTGTACTCCAAGAGACCCAGTACTTC. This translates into CASSPTVLQETQYF. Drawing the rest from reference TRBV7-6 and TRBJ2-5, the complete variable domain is GAGVSQSPRYKVTKRGQDVALRCDPISGHVSLYWYRQALGQGPEFLTYFNYEAQQDKSGLPNDRFSAERPEGSISTLTIQRTEQRDSAMYRCASSPTVLQETQYFGPGTRLLVL.

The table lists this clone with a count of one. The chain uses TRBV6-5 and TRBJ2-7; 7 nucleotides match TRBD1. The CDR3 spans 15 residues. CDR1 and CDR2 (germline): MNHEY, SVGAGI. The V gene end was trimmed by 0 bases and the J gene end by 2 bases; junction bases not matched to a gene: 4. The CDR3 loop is CASSYSERGPYEQYF. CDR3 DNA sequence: TGTGCCAGCAGTTACTCCGAAAGGGGGCCCTACGAGCAGTACTTC.

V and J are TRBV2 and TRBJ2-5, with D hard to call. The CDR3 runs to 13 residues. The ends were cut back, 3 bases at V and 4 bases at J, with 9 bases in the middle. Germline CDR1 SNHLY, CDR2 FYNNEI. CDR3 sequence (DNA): TGTGCCAGCAGTGATTCGGAGTTAGAGACCCAGTACTTC. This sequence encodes CASSDSELETQYF.

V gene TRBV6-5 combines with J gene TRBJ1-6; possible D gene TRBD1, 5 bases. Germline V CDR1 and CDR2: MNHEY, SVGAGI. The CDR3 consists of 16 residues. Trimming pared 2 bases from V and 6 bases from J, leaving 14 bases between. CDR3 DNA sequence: TGTGCCAGCAGTTACGATGACAGTATGGCTAATTCACCCCTCCACTTT. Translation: CASSYDDSMANSPLHF.

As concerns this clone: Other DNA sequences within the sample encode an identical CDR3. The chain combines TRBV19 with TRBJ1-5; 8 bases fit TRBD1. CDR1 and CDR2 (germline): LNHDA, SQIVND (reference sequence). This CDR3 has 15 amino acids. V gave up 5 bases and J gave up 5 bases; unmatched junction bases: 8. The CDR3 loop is CASSFGQGRDQPQHF. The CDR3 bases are TGTGCCAGTAGTTTCGGACAGGGTAGAGATCAGCCCCAGCATTTT. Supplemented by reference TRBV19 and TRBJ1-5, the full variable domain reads DGGITQSPKYLFRKEGQNVTLSCEQNLNHDAMYWYRQDPGQGLRLIYYSQIVNDFQKGDIAEGYSVSREKKESFPLTVTSAQKNPTAFYLCASSFGQGRDQPQHFGDGTRLSIL.

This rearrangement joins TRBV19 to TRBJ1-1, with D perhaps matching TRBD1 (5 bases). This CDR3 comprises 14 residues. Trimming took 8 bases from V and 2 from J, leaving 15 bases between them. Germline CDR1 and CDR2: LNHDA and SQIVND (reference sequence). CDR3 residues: CASRRAGPNTEAFF. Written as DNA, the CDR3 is TGTGCCAGTCGAAGGGCAGGGCCTAACACTGAAGCTTTCTTT.

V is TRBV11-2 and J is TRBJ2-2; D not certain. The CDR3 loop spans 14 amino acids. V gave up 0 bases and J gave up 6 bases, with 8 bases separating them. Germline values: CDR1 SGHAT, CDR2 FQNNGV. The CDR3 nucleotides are TGTGCCAGCAGCTTAGACCCCGTGGCCGGGGAGCTGTTTTTT. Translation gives CASSLDPVAGELFF.

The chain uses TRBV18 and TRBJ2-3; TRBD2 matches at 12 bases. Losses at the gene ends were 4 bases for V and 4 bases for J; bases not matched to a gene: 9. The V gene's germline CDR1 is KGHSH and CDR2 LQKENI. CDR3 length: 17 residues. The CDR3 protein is CASSLEWTSGTADTQYF. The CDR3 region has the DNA TGTGCCAGCTCACTCGAATGGACTAGCGGGACGGCAGATACGCAGTATTTT.

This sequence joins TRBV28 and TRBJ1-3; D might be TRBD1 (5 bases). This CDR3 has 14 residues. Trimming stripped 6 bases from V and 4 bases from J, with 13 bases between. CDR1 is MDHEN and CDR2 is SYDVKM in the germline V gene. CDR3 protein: CASRAGGSGNTIYF. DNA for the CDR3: TGTGCCAGCAGAGCCGGGGGGTCCGGAAACACCATATATTTT.

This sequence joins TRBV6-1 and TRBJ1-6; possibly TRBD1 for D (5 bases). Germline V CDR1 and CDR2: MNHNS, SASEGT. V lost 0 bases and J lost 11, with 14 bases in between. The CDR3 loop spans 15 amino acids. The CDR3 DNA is TGTGCCAGCAGTGAAGCACCGGGGGTTGGGCCACCCCTCCACTTT. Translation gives CASSEAPGVGPPLHF.

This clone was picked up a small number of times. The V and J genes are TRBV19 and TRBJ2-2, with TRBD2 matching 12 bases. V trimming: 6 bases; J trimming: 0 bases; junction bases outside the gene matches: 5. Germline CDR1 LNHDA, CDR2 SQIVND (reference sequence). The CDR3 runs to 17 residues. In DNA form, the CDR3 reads TGTGCCAGTAGCGCTAGCGGGGGGGCCGCGAACACCGGGGAGCTGTTTTTT. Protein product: CASSASGGAANTGELFF.

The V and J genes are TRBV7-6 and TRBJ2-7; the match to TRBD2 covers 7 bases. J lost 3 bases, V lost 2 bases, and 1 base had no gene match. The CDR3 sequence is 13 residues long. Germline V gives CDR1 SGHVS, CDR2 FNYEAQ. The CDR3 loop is CASSLSGIYEQYF. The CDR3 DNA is TGTGCCAGCAGCTTAAGCGGGATCTACGAGCAGTACTTC.

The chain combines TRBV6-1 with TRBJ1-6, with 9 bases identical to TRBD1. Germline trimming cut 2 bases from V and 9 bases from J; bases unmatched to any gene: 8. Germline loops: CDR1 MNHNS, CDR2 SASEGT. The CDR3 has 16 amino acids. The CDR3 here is CASSEWRQGGASPLHF. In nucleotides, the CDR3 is TGTGCCAGCAGTGAATGGCGACAGGGGGGGGCTTCACCCCTCCACTTT.

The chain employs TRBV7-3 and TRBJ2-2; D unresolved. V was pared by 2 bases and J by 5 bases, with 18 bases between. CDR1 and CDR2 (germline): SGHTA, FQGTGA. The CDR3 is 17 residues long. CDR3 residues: CASSLGLDPRGTGELFF. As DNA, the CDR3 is TGTGCCAGCAGCTTAGGGCTTGACCCAAGAGGAACCGGGGAGCTGTTTTTT.

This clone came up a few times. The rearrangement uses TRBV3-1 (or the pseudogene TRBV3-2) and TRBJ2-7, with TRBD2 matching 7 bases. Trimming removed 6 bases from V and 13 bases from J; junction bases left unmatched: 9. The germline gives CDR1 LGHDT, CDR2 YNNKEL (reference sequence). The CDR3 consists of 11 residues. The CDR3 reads CASRSPREVYF. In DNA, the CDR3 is TGTGCCAGCAGAAGTCCCCGGGAGGTTTACTTC.

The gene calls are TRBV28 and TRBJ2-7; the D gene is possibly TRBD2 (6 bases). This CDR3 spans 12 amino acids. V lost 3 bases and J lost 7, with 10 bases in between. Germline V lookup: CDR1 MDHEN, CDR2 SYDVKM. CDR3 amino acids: CASSFKGGEQYF. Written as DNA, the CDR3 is TGTGCCAGCAGTTTCAAAGGAGGGGAGCAGTACTTC.

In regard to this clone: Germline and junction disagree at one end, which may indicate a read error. The CDR3: CVSSLGGNSGANVLTF. The CDR3 DNA sequence: TGCGTCAGCAGCTTGGGAGGAAACTCTGGGGCCAACGTCCTGACTTTC. The chain joins TRBV5-1 to TRBJ2-6, with D maybe TRBD2 (6 bases). This CDR3 region has 16 residues. Germline V gives CDR1 SGHRS, CDR2 YFSETQ.

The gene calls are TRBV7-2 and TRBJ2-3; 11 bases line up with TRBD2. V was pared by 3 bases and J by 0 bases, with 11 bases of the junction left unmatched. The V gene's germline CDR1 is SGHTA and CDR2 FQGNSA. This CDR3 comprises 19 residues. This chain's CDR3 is CASSLRISGRGLSTDTQYF. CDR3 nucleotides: TGTGCCAGCAGCTTGCGAATTAGCGGGAGGGGGCTCAGCACAGATACGCAGTATTTT.

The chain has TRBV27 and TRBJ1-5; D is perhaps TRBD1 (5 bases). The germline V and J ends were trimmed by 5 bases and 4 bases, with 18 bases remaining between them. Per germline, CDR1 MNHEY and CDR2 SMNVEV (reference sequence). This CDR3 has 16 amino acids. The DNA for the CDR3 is TGTGCCAGCAGTCTGACTCCCCTCAGGGCAAATCAGCCCCAGCATTTT. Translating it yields CASSLTPLRANQPQHF.